This T cell receptor beta chain was identified in a study of cytomegalovirus exposure and HLA in healthy donors. Points from the study as a whole: Sequencing depth roughly uniform across donors was assumed in presence/absence analyses.

This PCR relied on a set of 60 Vbeta primers and 13 Jbeta primers. Generated by immunoSEQ multiplex PCR, the TCRdb table keeps only in-frame clones and is missing some. Of over 100,000 clones in the sample, about 79% were seen once. To note about this clone: Its antigen is as yet unknown.

V was trimmed by 3 bases and J by 12 bases, leaving 12 bases between them. The CDR3 is 12 amino acids. Germline V gene lookup returns CDR1 SGHDN and CDR2 FVKESK. Sequencing was performed on PBMCs. The clonotype was recovered from a woman younger than 35 in good health and CMV-seropositive. The chain is built from TRBV14 and TRBJ2-1; D may be TRBD2 (6 bases). CDR3 in amino acids: CASSQGGLGQFF. The CDR3 DNA follows: TGTGCCAGCAGCCAGGGAGGATTGGGGCAGTTCTTC. Looking up the rest from reference TRBV14 and TRBJ2-1 gives the full variable domain: EAGVTQFPSHSVIEKGQTVTLRCDPISGHDNLYWYRRVMGKEIKFLLHFVKESKQDESGMPNNRFLAERTGGTYSTLKVQPAELEDSGVYFCASSQGGLGQFFGPGTRLTVL.